This T cell receptor beta chain appears in the sequencing data of a study of cytomegalovirus exposure and HLA in healthy donors. Points from the study as a whole: Listed as cytomegalovirus-associated were 164 TCR beta chains. A later analysis by the authors found several of the most significant clusters apparently linked to common viral pathogens. Productive rates of about 90% or about 30% were seen for most TCR beta V segments in an earlier analysis.

The PCR employed 60 Vbeta primers together with 13 Jbeta primers. The repertoire was sequenced with immunoSEQ multiplex PCR; TCRdb's copy has only in-frame clones and lacks some. The sample records a few hundred thousand clones, about 80% being singletons. In its sample, this clone was seen a few times. As yet, its antigen is unknown. Source material: PBMCs. This receptor was obtained from a girl under 10 years old in good health and CMV-seronegative.

The CDR3 DNA follows: TGCGCCAGCAGCTTGGGGACAGGGACTTTCGAAAAACTGTTTTTT. It codes for CASSLGTGTFEKLFF. The chain uses TRBV5-1 and TRBJ1-4, with 8 nucleotides matching TRBD1. This CDR3 region has 15 residues. Germline lookup yields CDR1 SGHRS and CDR2 YFSETQ. J gave up 8 bases and V 0 bases, and 6 bases lay outside the gene matches.